This T cell receptor (beta chain) emerged from a study of neoadjuvant anti-PD-1 for oral cavity cancer. Overall study: Patients without progression received a fourth nivolumab dose around day 43, then surgical resection on days 50-56.

Germline lookup yields CDR1 SGHKS and CDR2 YYEKEE (reference sequence). There are 14 residues in the CDR3. Trimming left V 0 bases short and J 0 bases short, with 6 bases between. This clone was detected only a few times. Sequencing used immunoSEQ multiplex PCR; TCRdb keeps in-frame clones, though not all of them. The sample holds about 14,000 clones, about four fifths seen once. Sample time point: after neoadjuvant nivolumab, at surgical resection. These oral cavity squamous cell carcinomas were HPV-negative and locally advanced. The clonotype comes from a person aged 35-79 years with oral cavity squamous cell carcinoma. This specimen was PBMCs, taken after nivolumab (anti-PD-1) treatment. This chain joins TRBV5-5 and TRBJ1-1; no clear D gene. The CDR3 DNA follows: TGTGCCAGCAGCTTGGACCCCATGAACACTGAAGCTTTCTTT. Protein: CASSLDPMNTEAFF. Full variable domain (outside the CDR3, taken from reference TRBV5-5 and TRBJ1-1): DAGVTQSPTHLIKTRGQQVTLRCSPISGHKSVSWYQQVLGQGPQFIFQYYEKEERGRGNFPDRFSARQFPNYSSELNVNALLLGDSALYLCASSLDPMNTEAFFGQGTRLTVV.